This TCR beta chain was retrieved from a study of human T cells and chemical hapten exposure. Study summary: Small pooled library volume differences chiefly drove per-sample TCR yield variation.

TCRdb re-analysed the RACE reads in MiXCR, keeping a single row per CDR3 protein. The repertoire holds under 40,000 distinct CDR3 sequences, with around 6.5% as singletons. As to time point: patch test 1, 2 weeks after DPC sensitization. Treatment meaning: therapeutic diphenylcyclopropenone sensitization with weekly scalp DPC. It was from unfractionated whole blood that total RNA was extracted. Study observations and caveats: Sensitization with DPC brought no change to TCRs above 1 in 1000 in frequency.

The CDR3 covers 14 residues. The table lists this clonotype with many counts. The target antigen is unknown. The clonotype was recovered from a woman younger than 45 with alopecia areata. Some clones in this sample may be carry-over from other donors' samples. V is TRBV21-1 and J is TRBJ2-7. TRBV21-1 is shown as a pseudogene. Sequencing was performed on whole blood, taken in connection with sensitization to the hapten diphenylcyclopropenone (DPC). In DNA, the CDR3 is TGTGCCAGCAGCAAAGACAACACTCGAGTCGAGCAGTACTTC. Amino acids: CASSKDNTRVEQYF.